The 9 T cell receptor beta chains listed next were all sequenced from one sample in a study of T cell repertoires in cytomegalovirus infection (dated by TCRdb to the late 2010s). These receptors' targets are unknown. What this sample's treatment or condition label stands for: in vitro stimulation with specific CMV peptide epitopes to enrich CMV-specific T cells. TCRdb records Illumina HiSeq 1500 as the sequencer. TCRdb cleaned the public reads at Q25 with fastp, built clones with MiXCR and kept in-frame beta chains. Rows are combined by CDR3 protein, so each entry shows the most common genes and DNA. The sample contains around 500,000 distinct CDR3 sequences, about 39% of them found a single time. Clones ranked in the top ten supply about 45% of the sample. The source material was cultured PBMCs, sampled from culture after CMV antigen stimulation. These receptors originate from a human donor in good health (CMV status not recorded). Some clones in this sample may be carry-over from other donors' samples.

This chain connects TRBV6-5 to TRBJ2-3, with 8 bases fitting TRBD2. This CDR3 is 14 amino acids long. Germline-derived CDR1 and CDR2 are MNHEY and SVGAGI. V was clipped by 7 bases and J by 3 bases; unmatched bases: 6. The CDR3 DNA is TGTGCCAGCACCGTAGCGGGGAGTACAGATACGCAGTATTTT. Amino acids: CASTVAGSTDTQYF.

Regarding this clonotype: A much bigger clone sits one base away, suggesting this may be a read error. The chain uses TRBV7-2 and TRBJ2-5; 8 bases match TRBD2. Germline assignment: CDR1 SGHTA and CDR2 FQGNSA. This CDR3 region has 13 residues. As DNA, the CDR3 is TGTGCCAACAGCTTAGGACTAGCTGAGACCCAGTACTTC. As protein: CANSLGLAETQYF.

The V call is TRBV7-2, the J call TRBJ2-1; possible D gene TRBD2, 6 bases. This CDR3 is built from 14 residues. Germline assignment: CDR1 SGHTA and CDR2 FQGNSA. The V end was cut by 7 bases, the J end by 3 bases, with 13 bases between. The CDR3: CASTLAPVYNEQFF. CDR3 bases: TGTGCCAGCACCCTAGCGCCCGTCTACAATGAGCAGTTCTTC.

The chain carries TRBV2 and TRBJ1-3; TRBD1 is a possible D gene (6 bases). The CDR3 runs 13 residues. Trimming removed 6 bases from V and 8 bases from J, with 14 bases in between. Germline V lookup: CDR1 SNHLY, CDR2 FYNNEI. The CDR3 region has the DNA TGTGCCAGCAGGCGGGGGCCAGGATACACCATATATTTT. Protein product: CASRRGPGYTIYF.

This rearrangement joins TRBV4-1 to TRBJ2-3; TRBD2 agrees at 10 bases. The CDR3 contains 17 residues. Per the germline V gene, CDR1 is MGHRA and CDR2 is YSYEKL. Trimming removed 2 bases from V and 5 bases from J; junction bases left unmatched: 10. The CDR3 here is CASSQPSGSGLEDTQYF. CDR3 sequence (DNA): TGCGCCAGCAGCCAACCTAGCGGGAGCGGGCTGGAAGATACGCAGTATTTT.

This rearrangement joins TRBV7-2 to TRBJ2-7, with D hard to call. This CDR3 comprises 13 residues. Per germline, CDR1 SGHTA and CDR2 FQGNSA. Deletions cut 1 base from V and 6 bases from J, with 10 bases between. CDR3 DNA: TGTGCCAGCAGCTTAGGAACGACTCCCGAGCAGTACTTC. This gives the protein CASSLGTTPEQYF.

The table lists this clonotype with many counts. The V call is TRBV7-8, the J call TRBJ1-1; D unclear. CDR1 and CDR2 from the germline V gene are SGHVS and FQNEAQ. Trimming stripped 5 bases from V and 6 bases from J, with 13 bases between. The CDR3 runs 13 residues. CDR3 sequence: CASSPSMGSEAFF. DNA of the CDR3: TGTGCCAGCAGCCCCAGCATGGGGTCTGAAGCTTTCTTT.

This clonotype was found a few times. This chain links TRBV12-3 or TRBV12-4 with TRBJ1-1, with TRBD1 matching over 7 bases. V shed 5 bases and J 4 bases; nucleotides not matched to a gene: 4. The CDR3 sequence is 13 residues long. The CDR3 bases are TGTGCCAGCAGTCGACAGGGAATCACTGAAGCTTTCTTT. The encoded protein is CASSRQGITEAFF.

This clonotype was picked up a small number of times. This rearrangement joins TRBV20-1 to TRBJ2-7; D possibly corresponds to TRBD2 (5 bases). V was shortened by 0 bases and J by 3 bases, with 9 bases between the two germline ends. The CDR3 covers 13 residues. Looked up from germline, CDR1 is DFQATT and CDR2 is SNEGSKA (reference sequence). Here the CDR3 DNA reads TGCAGTGCTAGAGATGTACGGGGCTACGAGCAGTACTTC. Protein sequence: CSARDVRGYEQYF.